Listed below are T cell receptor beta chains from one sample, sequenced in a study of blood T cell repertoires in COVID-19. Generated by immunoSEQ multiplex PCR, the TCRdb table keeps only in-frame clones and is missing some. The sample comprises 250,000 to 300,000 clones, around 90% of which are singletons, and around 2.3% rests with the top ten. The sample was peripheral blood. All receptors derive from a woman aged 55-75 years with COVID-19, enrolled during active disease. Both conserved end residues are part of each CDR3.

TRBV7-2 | CASSPNPRGGGETQYF
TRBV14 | CASSSDTGELFF
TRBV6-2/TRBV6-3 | CASTPSAGQGYGYTF
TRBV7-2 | CASSLNGDTQYF
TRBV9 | CASSVLDRLNTEAFF
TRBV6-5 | CASSRDSFYNEQFF
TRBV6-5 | CASSNYPGQHNSPLHF
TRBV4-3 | CASSQGASSVYEQYF
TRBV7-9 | CASSFGTSNTEAFF
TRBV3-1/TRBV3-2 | CASSSVKGYGYTF
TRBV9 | CASSVVDSRMNTEAFF
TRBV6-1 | CASSGRGRGMNTEAFF
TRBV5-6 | CASSLVVQAYEQYF
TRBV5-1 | CASSLASGANTGELFF
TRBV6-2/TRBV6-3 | CASSTGTSVYEQYF
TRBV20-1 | CSASGTTGANTIYF
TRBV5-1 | CASSPTGPSSGNTIYF
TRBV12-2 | CASRPEERQENQPQHF
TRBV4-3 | CASSQERTWETQYF
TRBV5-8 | CASSSRLQGMGTEAFF
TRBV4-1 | CASSQDRGQPQHF
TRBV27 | CASRGGVDTDTQYF
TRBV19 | CASSPNPVNNSPLHF
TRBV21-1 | CASSVGQGVGTGELFF
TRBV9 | CASSPSTGGIQPQHF
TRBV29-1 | CSVEDPGDSGVNYGYTF
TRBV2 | CASSRLGTGGNSPLHF
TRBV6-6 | CASSYGQAAGYGYTF
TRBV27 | CASRSLGSGTGNTIYF